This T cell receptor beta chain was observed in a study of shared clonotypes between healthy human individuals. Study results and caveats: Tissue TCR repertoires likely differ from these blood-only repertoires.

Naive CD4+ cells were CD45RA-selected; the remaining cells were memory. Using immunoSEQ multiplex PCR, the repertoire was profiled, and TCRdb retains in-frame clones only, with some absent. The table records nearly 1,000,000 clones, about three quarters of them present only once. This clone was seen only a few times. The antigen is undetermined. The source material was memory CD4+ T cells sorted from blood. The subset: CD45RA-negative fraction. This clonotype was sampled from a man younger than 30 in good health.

CDR3 amino acids: CASSGQGANSPYEQYF. DNA of the CDR3: TGTGCCAGCAGCGGACAGGGGGCGAACTCCCCTTACGAGCAGTACTTC. V usage is TRBV27 and J usage is TRBJ2-7; 11 positions match TRBD1. Germline V CDR1 and CDR2: MNHEY, SMNVEV (reference sequence). Losses at the gene ends were 6 bases for V and 4 bases for J; bases not matched to a gene: 11. The CDR3 is 16 residues long.